These T cell receptor beta chains were read from a single sample in a study of PD-1 blockade in classical Hodgkin lymphoma. Repertoires were generated with immunoSEQ multiplex PCR, while TCRdb's copy carries only in-frame clones and drops some. The repertoire holds under 45,000 clones, with roughly 70% as singletons. This material consisted of peripheral blood mononuclear cells (PBMCs), taken before the fourth cycle of nivolumab. These receptors came from a human donor with classical Hodgkin lymphoma. Each CDR3 is given with its conserved first and last residue. D genes are given only for firm matches. The size of a clone is reported for some rows only, either as once, few or many, or as a class for expanded clones.

>NA|NA|TRBV28|TRBJ2-2
CASTLSGNTGELFF
TGTGCCAGCACCCTTAGCGGGAACACCGGGGAGCTGTTTTTT
>NA|NA|TRBV2|TRBJ2-5
CASSVVQGETQYF
TGTGCCAGCAGTGTAGTACAGGGAGAGACCCAGTACTTC
>TRBD2|few|TRBV18|TRBJ2-3
CASSSSGGSADTQYF
TGTGCCAGCTCATCTAGCGGGGGGTCGGCAGATACGCAGTATTTT
>TRBD2|once|TRBV7-2|TRBJ2-2
CASSPTSGSNTGELFF
TGTGCCAGCAGCCCGACTAGCGGGTCGAACACCGGGGAGCTGTTTTTT
>TRBD2|NA|TRBV19|TRBJ2-1
CASSASGLADNEQFF
TGTGCCAGTAGTGCTTCGGGACTAGCAGACAATGAGCAGTTCTTC
>NA|NA|TRBV30|TRBJ2-1
CAWRASSRGLEQFF
TGTGCCTGGAGAGCCTCTTCCAGGGGTCTTGAGCAGTTCTTC
>TRBD1|NA|TRBV10-2|TRBJ1-2
CASRPGTGWGYTF
TGCGCCAGCAGACCCGGGACAGGGTGGGGCTACACCTTC
>TRBD1|NA|TRBV29-1|TRBJ2-5
CSAGQGLETQYF
TGCAGCGCTGGACAGGGCTTGGAGACCCAGTACTTC
>NA|NA|TRBV27|TRBJ1-2
CASSFGGNYGYTF
TGTGCCAGCAGTTTTGGGGGCAACTATGGCTACACCTTC
>TRBD2|medium-sized|TRBV6-5|TRBJ2-1
CASSPSGTSLFF
TGTGCCAGCAGTCCCTCCGGGACTAGCCTGTTCTTC
>TRBD1|NA|TRBV6-5|TRBJ1-4
CASRRQGFTNEKLFF
TGTGCCAGCAGAAGACAGGGATTCACTAATGAAAAACTGTTTTTT
>NA|NA|TRBV30|TRBJ2-6
CAWSDGNVLTF
TGTGCCTGGAGTGACGGTAACGTCCTGACTTTC
>TRBD2|once|TRBV19|TRBJ2-1
CASSPGLAGKINHEQFF
TGTGCCAGTAGTCCGGGACTAGCGGGAAAAATAAATCATGAGCAGTTCTTC
>NA|NA|TRBV21-1|TRBJ2-1
CASSPRGKSSYNEQFF
TGTGCCAGCAGCCCCAGGGGGAAAAGCTCCTACAATGAGCAGTTCTTC
>TRBD1|NA|TRBV19|TRBJ1-2
CASNKFQGARGYTF
TGTGCCAGTAATAAATTCCAGGGGGCGCGGGGCTACACCTTC
>NA|NA|TRBV7-2|TRBJ2-7
CASSLGQGKYEQYF
TGTGCCAGCAGCTTAGGTCAGGGTAAATACGAGCAGTACTTC
>NA|few|TRBV29-1|TRBJ1-1
CSASRNTEAFF
TGCAGCGCATCCAGGAACACTGAAGCTTTCTTT
>NA|NA|TRBV19|TRBJ1-3
CASEVSSGNTIYF
TGTGCCAGCGAGGTTAGCTCTGGAAACACCATATATTTT
>TRBD1|NA|TRBV13|TRBJ2-7
CASSEGQDYEQYF
TGTGCCAGCAGTGAGGGACAGGACTACGAGCAGTACTTC
>NA|NA|TRBV19|TRBJ1-2
CASSIGGSSGHGFYGYTF
TGTGCCAGTAGTATAGGAGGTTCGTCGGGACATGGCTTCTATGGCTACACCTTC
>NA|NA|TRBV19|TRBJ1-1
CASSTRGQRTEAFF
TGTGCCAGTAGCACCAGGGGTCAAAGGACTGAAGCTTTCTTT
>NA|few|TRBV28|TRBJ2-1
CASTILRTNEQFF
TGTGCCAGCACCATCCTCAGAACGAATGAGCAGTTCTTC
>TRBD2|NA|TRBV5-1|TRBJ2-5
CASSSPGGGETQYF
TGCGCCAGCAGCTCCCCTGGGGGGGGTGAGACCCAGTACTTC
>TRBD1|NA|TRBV11-2|TRBJ1-4
CASSLGTGELFF
TGTGCCAGCAGCTTGGGGACAGGTGAACTGTTTTTT
>TRBD1|NA|TRBV6-5|TRBJ1-5
CASRQTGQINQPQHF
TGTGCCAGCAGACAGACGGGACAGATAAATCAGCCCCAGCATTTT
>TRBD2|NA|TRBV4-3|TRBJ2-7
CASSQGIFTSGVIYEQYF
TGCGCCAGCAGCCAAGGGATCTTTACTAGCGGGGTGATCTACGAGCAGTACTTC
>TRBD2|NA|TRBV13|TRBJ2-7
CASSLALRGLAGGRTYEQYF
TGTGCCAGCAGCTTAGCCCTCCGGGGACTAGCGGGGGGTAGGACCTACGAGCAGTACTTC
>TRBD1|NA|TRBV28|TRBJ2-7
CASSLATGGRSYEQYF
TGTGCCAGCAGTTTAGCTACAGGGGGTCGCTCCTACGAGCAGTACTTC
>NA|NA|TRBV27|TRBJ2-7
CASSLGGVRYEQYF
TGTGCCAGCAGTTTAGGAGGGGTTCGCTACGAGCAGTACTTC
>NA|NA|TRBV19|TRBJ1-5
CASSIGLDQPQHF
TGTGCCAGTAGTATAGGCCTAGATCAGCCCCAGCATTTT
>TRBD1|NA|TRBV18|TRBJ2-5
CASSPGTGAQETQYF
TGTGCCAGCTCCCCGGGGACAGGGGCCCAAGAGACCCAGTACTTC
>NA|NA|TRBV14|TRBJ1-1
CASSRSPEAFF
TGTGCCAGCAGCCGTTCCCCTGAAGCTTTCTTT
>NA|NA|TRBV28|TRBJ2-7
CASSEVSYEQYF
TGTGCCAGCTCGGAGGTTTCCTACGAGCAGTACTTC
>NA|NA|TRBV11-3|TRBJ2-5
CASSLQGGETQYF
TGTGCCAGCAGCTTACAGGGGGGAGAGACCCAGTACTTC
>TRBD1|NA|TRBV5-6|TRBJ1-2
CASSLGTGDGYTF
TGTGCCAGCAGCTTGGGGACAGGGGATGGCTACACCTTC
>NA|few|TRBV6-5|TRBJ2-7
CASSYGGRGSQYF
TGTGCCAGCAGTTATGGGGGACGGGGTTCGCAGTACTTC
>TRBD2|NA|TRBV7-2|TRBJ2-7
CASSSGLAIYEQYF
TGTGCCAGCAGCAGCGGACTAGCTATCTACGAGCAGTACTTC
>TRBD1|NA|TRBV30|TRBJ1-6
CAWSGQPNSPLHF
TGTGCCTGGTCGGGACAGCCAAATTCACCCCTCCACTTT
>TRBD2|NA|TRBV5-1|TRBJ2-1
CASRPTSGGANEQFF
TGTGCCAGCAGGCCTACTAGCGGGGGGGCCAATGAGCAGTTCTTC
>NA|NA|TRBV5-1|TRBJ1-1
CASSEQGPNTEAFF
TGCGCCAGCAGCGAACAGGGACCTAACACTGAAGCTTTCTTT
>TRBD2|NA|TRBV19|TRBJ2-5
CASSIGGGAKETQYF
TGTGCCAGTAGTATAGGCGGGGGGGCGAAGGAGACCCAGTACTTC
>TRBD1|NA|TRBV10-1|TRBJ2-7
CASSESGTASYEQYF
TGCGCCAGCAGTGAGTCCGGGACAGCTTCCTACGAGCAGTACTTC
>NA|NA|TRBV7-2|TRBJ2-7
CASSPGANRNEQYF
TGTGCCAGCAGCCCAGGGGCCAACCGAAACGAGCAGTACTTC
>NA|NA|TRBV28|TRBJ1-3
CASSFNLRGNTIYF
TGTGCCAGCAGTTTTAATTTGCGGGGAAACACCATATATTTT
>TRBD1|few|TRBV28|TRBJ2-3
CASVYGDRGSDTQYF
TGTGCCAGCGTCTATGGGGACAGGGGATCAGATACGCAGTATTTT
>NA|few|TRBV2|TRBJ2-2
CASDLEGATGELFF
TGTGCCAGCGACCTGGAGGGGGCGACCGGGGAGCTGTTTTTT
>NA|NA|TRBV5-1|TRBJ2-7
CASSPGLGSYEQYF
TGCGCCAGCAGCCCGGGATTAGGCTCCTACGAGCAGTACTTC